This T cell receptor (beta chain) emerged from a study of blood T cell repertoires in COVID-19. Study as a whole: COVID-19 samples, acute and convalescent, were from the United States, Italy and Spain. The cDNA or gDNA used as material had been derived from T cells, B-cell-depleted T cells, or PBMCs.

Original data processing: Reference gene primer amplification gave estimated nucleated cell counts. Method: immunoSEQ multiplex PCR; TCRdb's copy keeps in-frame clones and lacks some. That table gives V, J and clone size, and the DNA gave D and trimming. The sample holds about 300,000 clones, roughly nine tenths seen once. The sample holds one count of this clone. With 5 bases removed from V and 0 bases from J, the gap between germline ends came to 17 bases. Germline CDR1 and CDR2: MNHNY and SVGAGI (reference sequence). The CDR3 totals 16 residues. Source material: peripheral blood. The receptor was derived from a woman younger than 45 with COVID-19, enrolled during active disease. The rearrangement joins TRBV6-6 to TRBJ2-7; D is possibly TRBD1 (6 bases). DNA for the CDR3: TGTGCCAGCAGTCAGGGACACGGAGTTCTCTCCTACGAGCAGTACTTC. It encodes CASSQGHGVLSYEQYF.